The 18 T cell receptor beta chains in this list originate from one sample, sequenced in a study of blood T cells in healthy people across ages. A sample-barcoded 5' primer and a J-beta primer mix were used in a second PCR of roughly 6 to 11 cycles. TCRdb reprocessed the 5' RACE reads with MiXCR, giving one entry per CDR3 protein. This sample has under 2 million distinct CDR3 sequences, with about 35% found just once. Sequenced: blood. The receptors originated from a woman younger than 45 in good health.

DNA of the CDR3: TGTGCCAGCAGCTTAGAGGCCGGACAGGGACCCCGACAGTACTTC. It is translated as CASSLEAGQGPRQYF. The chain carries TRBV7-6 and TRBJ2-5; 8 bases align to TRBD1. The CDR3 runs 15 residues. Looked up from germline, CDR1 is SGHVS and CDR2 is FNYEAQ. J lost 11 bases, V lost 1 base, and 12 bases had no gene match.

Note on this clonotype: This CDR3 is missing its conserved last phenylalanine or tryptophan, likely due to a read error. V is TRBV7-9 and J is TRBJ2-5; D may be TRBD1 (6 bases). The germline V and J ends were trimmed by 6 bases and 11 bases, with 22 bases remaining between them. The germline V gene has CDR1 SEHNR and CDR2 FQNEAQ (reference sequence). The CDR3 has 14 amino acids. The CDR3 DNA reads as TGTGCCAGCAGTTCGGACAGTTACGAGATAGGGCAGTACGTC. It specifies CASSSDSYEIGQYV.

This chain connects TRBV28 to TRBJ2-7; D may be TRBD1 or TRBD2 (5 bases each). Germline CDR1 and CDR2: MDHEN and SYDVKM. This CDR3 contains 13 residues. With 3 bases removed from V and 4 bases from J, the gap between germline ends came to 10 bases. CDR3 sequence reads: CASSFGTWYEQYF. CDR3 DNA sequence: TGTGCCAGCAGTTTTGGGACGTGGTACGAGCAGTACTTC.

This clonotype was picked up many times. V usage is TRBV12-3 or TRBV12-4 and J usage is TRBJ2-7, with D perhaps assigned TRBD1 or TRBD2 (5 bases each). The CDR3 is 14 residues long. V lost 8 bases to trimming and J lost 3 bases, with 17 bases between them. The DNA for the CDR3 is TGTGCCAGCTCCCCCGGCGGGCAGGGCTACGAGCAGTACTTC. This sequence encodes CASSPGGQGYEQYF.

V usage is TRBV6-2 or TRBV6-3 and J usage is TRBJ2-1; TRBD1 or TRBD2 may be the D gene (5 bases each). CDR3 length equals 16 residues. From germline, CDR1 is MNHEY and CDR2 SVGEGT. Between the trimmed V and J ends, which lost 0 bases and 11 bases, there was a span of 20 bases. CDR3 nucleotide sequence: TGTGCCAGCAGTTACTCGAGGGCGACCTTAGGGGATAAGCAGTTCTTC. It encodes CASSYSRATLGDKQFF.

In regard to this clonotype: Germline and junction disagree at one end, which may indicate a read error. The CDR3 region is CASSSGPNYNEQVF. As DNA, the CDR3 is TGTGCCAGCAGTTCGGGACCGAACTACAATGAGCAGGTCTTC. The rearrangement links TRBV28 to TRBJ2-1, with D perhaps matching TRBD1 or TRBD2 (5 bases each). CDR1 and CDR2 (germline): MDHEN, SYDVKM. The CDR3 covers 14 residues.

The table lists this clonotype with many counts. The chain links TRBV29-1 to TRBJ2-1; D perhaps matches TRBD2 (5 bases). Trimming pared 7 bases from V and 2 bases from J, leaving 12 bases between. This CDR3 is 13 amino acids long. In germline, CDR1 is SQVTM, CDR2 ANQGSEA. CDR3 loop: CSGTRNTYNEQFF. For the CDR3, the DNA is TGCAGCGGCACTAGGAACACCTACAATGAGCAGTTCTTC.

Turning to this clonotype: The germline gene is not matched at one end of the junction; a read error may be the cause. The V call is TRBV4-2, the J call TRBJ2-5; 9 nucleotides line up with TRBD2. Germline V CDR1 and CDR2: LGHNA, YNFKEQ. The CDR3 runs to 17 residues. This CDR3 reads CASNQDTASGIQETQYF. The CDR3 nucleotides read TGTGCCAGCAACCAAGATACTGCTAGCGGGATCCAAGAGACCCAGTACTTC.

This rearrangement joins TRBV5-1 to TRBJ2-7, with a possible D match to TRBD1 (6 bases). Trimming removed 0 bases at V and 3 bases at J, with 13 bases between. The germline gives CDR1 SGHRS, CDR2 YFSETQ. The length of the CDR3 is 15 residues. CDR3 nucleotide sequence: TGCGCCAGCAGCTTGGAACAGGGAATCAACTACGAGCAGTACTTC. This gives the protein CASSLEQGINYEQYF. Variable domain in full (rest from reference TRBV5-1 and TRBJ2-7): KAGVTQTPRYLIKTRGQQVTLSCSPISGHRSVSWYQQTPGQGLQFLFEYFSETQRNKGNFPGRFSGRQFSNSRSEMNVSTLELGDSALYLCASSLEQGINYEQYFGPGTRLTVT.

The chain uses TRBV4-1 and TRBJ1-1; weak D call: TRBD1 (6 bases). Germline V gene sequence: CDR1 MGHRA, CDR2 YSYEKL. The V end was cut by 4 bases, the J end by 4 bases, with 16 bases between. The CDR3 contains 15 residues. The CDR3 DNA is TGCGCCAGCAGCCTTCGACAGGCCCCTGGCACTGAAGCTTTCTTT. This encodes CASSLRQAPGTEAFF.

The table lists this clonotype with many counts. The chain employs TRBV7-2 and TRBJ2-5; D gene ambiguous. The germline V and J ends were trimmed by 5 bases and 4 bases, with 11 bases remaining between them. The germline V gene encodes CDR1 SGHTA and CDR2 FQGNSA. The CDR3 loop spans 13 amino acids. This CDR3 reads CASSQRLVETQYF. The CDR3 DNA is TGTGCCAGCAGCCAAAGACTCGTAGAGACCCAGTACTTC.

This clonotype is a singleton in its sample. The V call is TRBV7-9, the J call TRBJ1-4, with 8 bases that match TRBD1. Germline lookup yields CDR1 SEHNR and CDR2 FQNEAQ (reference sequence). The J segment lost 3 bases and the V segment lost 5 bases, leaving 5 bases of the junction unmatched. The CDR3 runs 15 residues. CDR3 DNA sequence: TGTGCCAGCAGCCCAAGCAGGGGGCCTAATGAAAAACTGTTTTTT. Translation gives CASSPSRGPNEKLFF.

Remarks on this clonotype: At one end, the junction sequence differs from germline, possibly due to a read error. This chain connects TRBV9 to TRBJ2-3; 8 bases are a match to TRBD2. Germline CDR1 is SGDLS and CDR2 is YYNGEE. The CDR3 sequence is 18 residues long. CDR3 DNA: TGTGCCAGCAGCGTAGATCGGGAGGGCCGGTTCACGACAGATGCGCAGTATTTT. This codes for CASSVDREGRFTTDAQYF.

The V and J genes are TRBV20-1 and TRBJ2-1; 8 bases agree with TRBD2. Trimming removed 1 base from V and 3 bases from J; junction bases left unmatched: 8. Germline assignment: CDR1 DFQATT and CDR2 SNEGSKA (reference sequence). CDR3 length: 16 amino acids. In nucleotides, the CDR3 is TGCAGTGCTAGAGTCGCCCCCGGGAGGGGCTACAATGAGCAGTTCTTC. Translating gives CSARVAPGRGYNEQFF.

This chain links TRBV7-6 with TRBJ2-3; tentatively, D is TRBD2 (6 bases). Germline V lookup: CDR1 SGHVS, CDR2 FNYEAQ. The CDR3 spans 15 residues. Trimming removed 5 bases at V and 1 base at J, with 13 bases between. CDR3 protein: CASSMTRGGTDTQYF. The CDR3 region has the DNA TGTGCCAGCAGCATGACTAGAGGGGGCACAGATACGCAGTATTTT.

The CDR3 loop reads CASSADPETQYF. The CDR3 bases are TGTGCCAGCAGTGCCGACCCAGAGACCCAGTACTTC. V gene TRBV6-1 combines with J gene TRBJ2-5; D is unclear. The germline V and J ends were trimmed by 4 bases and 4 bases, with 7 bases remaining between them. The CDR3 covers 12 residues. Per germline, CDR1 MNHNS and CDR2 SASEGT.

This clonotype was counted a few times. The chain employs TRBV6-1 and TRBJ2-1; TRBD2 might be the D (7 bases). Deletions cut 7 bases from V and 0 bases from J, with 13 bases between. Germline assignment: CDR1 MNHNS and CDR2 SASEGT. This CDR3 spans 15 amino acids. CDR3 amino acids: CASTVGGASYNEQFF. CDR3 in DNA: TGTGCCAGCACCGTAGGGGGGGCCTCCTACAATGAGCAGTTCTTC.

The V gene is TRBV5-4, the J gene TRBJ2-7, with 7 bases fitting TRBD2. J lost 5 bases, V lost 5 bases, and 10 bases had no gene match. Germline assignment: CDR1 SGHNT and CDR2 YYREEE (reference sequence). The CDR3 is 14 residues long. The CDR3 DNA reads TGTGCCAGCAGTTATACGGGACTACACAACGAGCAGTACTTC. This gives the protein CASSYTGLHNEQYF.